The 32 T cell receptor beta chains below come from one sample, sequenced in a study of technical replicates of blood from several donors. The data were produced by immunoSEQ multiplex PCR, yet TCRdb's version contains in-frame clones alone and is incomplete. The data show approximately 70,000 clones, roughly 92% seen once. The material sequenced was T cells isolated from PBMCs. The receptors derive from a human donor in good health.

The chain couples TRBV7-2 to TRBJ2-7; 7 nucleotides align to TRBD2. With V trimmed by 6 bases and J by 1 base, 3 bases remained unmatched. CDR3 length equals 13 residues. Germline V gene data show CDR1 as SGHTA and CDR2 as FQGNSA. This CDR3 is CASRASGSYEQYF. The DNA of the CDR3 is TGTGCCAGCAGGGCTAGCGGATCCTACGAGCAGTACTTC.

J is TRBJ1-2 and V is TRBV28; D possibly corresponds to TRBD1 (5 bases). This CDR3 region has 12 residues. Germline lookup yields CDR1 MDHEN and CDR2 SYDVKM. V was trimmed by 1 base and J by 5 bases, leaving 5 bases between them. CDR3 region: CASSLSGYGYTF. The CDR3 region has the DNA TGTGCCAGCAGTTTATCAGGGTATGGCTACACCTTC.

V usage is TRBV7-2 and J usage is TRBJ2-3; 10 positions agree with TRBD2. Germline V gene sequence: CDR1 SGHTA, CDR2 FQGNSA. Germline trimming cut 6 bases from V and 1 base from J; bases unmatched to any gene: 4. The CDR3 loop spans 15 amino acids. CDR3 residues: CASRRTSGRTDTQYF. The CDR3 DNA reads TGTGCCAGCAGGAGGACTAGCGGCCGCACAGATACGCAGTATTTT.

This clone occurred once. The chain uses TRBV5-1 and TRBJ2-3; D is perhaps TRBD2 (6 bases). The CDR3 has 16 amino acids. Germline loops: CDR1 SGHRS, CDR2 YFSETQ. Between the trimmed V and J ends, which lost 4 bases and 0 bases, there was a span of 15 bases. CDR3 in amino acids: CASSLGDFTSTDTQYF. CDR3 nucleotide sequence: TGCGCCAGCAGCCTGGGGGACTTCACTAGCACAGATACGCAGTATTTT.

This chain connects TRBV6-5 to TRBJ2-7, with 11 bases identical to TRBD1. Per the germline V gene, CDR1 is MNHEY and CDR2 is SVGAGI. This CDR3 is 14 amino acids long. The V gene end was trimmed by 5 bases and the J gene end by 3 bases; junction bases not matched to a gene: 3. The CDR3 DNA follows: TGTGCCAGCAGTACAGGGACAGGGGGCTACGAGCAGTACTTC. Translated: CASSTGTGGYEQYF.

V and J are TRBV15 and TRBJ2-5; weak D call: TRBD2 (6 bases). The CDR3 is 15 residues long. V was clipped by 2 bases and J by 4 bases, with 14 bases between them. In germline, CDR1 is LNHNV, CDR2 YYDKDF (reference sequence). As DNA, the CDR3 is TGTGCCACCAGCAGATCCACCCGGGAGCGAGAGACCCAGTACTTC. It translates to CATSRSTRERETQYF.

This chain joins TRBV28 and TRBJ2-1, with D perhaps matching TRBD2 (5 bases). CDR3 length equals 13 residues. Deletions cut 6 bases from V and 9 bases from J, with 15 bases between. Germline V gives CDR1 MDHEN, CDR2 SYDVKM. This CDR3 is CASSSKEDSEQFF. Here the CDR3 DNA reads TGTGCCAGCAGCTCAAAGGAGGATAGTGAGCAGTTCTTC.

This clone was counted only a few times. For the CDR3, the DNA is TGTGCCAGCTGCCCCGGGACAGGGGGCAATCAGCCCCAGCATTTT. Residues: CASCPGTGGNQPQHF. The chain uses TRBV19 and TRBJ1-5, with 10 bases aligning to TRBD1. CDR1 is LNHDA and CDR2 is SQIVND in the germline V gene (reference sequence). V trimming: 9 bases; J trimming: 2 bases; junction bases outside the gene matches: 7. This CDR3 is built from 15 residues.

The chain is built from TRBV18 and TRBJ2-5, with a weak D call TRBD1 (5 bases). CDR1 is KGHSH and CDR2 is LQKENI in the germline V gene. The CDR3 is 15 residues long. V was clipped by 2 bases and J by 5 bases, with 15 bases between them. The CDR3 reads CASSPYLQDLETQYF. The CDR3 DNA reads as TGTGCCAGCTCACCATACTTACAGGATTTGGAGACCCAGTACTTC. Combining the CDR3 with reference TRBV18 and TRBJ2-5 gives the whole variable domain NAGVMQNPRHLVRRRGQEARLRCSPMKGHSHVYWYRQLPEEGLKFMVYLQKENIIDESGMPKERFSAEFPKEGPSILRIQQVVRGDSAAYFCASSPYLQDLETQYFGPGTRLLVL.

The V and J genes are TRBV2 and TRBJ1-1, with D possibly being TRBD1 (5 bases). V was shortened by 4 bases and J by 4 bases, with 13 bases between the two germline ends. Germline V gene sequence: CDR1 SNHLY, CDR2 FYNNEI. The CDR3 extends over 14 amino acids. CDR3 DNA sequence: TGTGCCAGCAGTGTCACCCACCAGGGCACTGAAGCTTTCTTT. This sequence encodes CASSVTHQGTEAFF.

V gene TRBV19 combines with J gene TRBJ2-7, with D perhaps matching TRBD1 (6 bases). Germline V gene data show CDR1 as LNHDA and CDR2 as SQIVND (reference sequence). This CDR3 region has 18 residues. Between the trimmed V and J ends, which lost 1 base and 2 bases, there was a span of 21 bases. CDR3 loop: CASSIAGGGPGFTYEQYF. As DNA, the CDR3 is TGTGCCAGTAGTATAGCTGGGGGCGGACCTGGGTTCACCTACGAGCAGTACTTC.

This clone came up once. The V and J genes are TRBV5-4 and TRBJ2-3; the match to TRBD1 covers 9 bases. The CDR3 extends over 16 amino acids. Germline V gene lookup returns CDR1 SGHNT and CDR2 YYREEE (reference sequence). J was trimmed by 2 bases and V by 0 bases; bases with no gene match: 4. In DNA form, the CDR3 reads TGTGCCAGCAGCTTGGCCGGGACAGGGCTCACAGATACGCAGTATTTT. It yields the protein CASSLAGTGLTDTQYF.

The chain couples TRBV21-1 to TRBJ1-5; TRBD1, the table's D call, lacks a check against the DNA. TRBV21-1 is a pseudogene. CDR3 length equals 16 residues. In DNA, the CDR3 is TGTGCCAGCAGCAAGGGCCAGGTTTATAGCAATCAGCCCCAGCATTTT. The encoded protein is CASSKGQVYSNQPQHF.

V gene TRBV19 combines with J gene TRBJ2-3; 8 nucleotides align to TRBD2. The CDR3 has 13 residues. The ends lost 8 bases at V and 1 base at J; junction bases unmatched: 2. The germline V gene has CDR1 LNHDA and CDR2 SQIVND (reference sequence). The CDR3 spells CASFSGGTDTQYF. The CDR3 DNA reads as TGTGCCAGTTTTAGCGGGGGCACAGATACGCAGTATTTT.

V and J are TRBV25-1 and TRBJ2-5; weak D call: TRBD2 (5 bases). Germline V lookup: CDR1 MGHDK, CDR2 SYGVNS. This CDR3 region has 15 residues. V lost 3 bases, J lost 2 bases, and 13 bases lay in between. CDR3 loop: CASSEWTERQETQYF. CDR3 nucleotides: TGTGCCAGCAGTGAGTGGACTGAGCGACAAGAGACCCAGTACTTC.

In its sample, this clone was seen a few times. CDR3 sequence: CASSSGSGEAFF. CDR3 sequence (DNA): TGTGCCAGCAGCTCAGGGTCTGGTGAAGCTTTCTTT. This chain uses TRBV7-9 with TRBJ1-1; TRBD1 is a possible D gene (5 bases). Germline values: CDR1 SEHNR, CDR2 FQNEAQ (reference sequence). The CDR3 length is 12 residues. Trimming pared 4 bases from V and 7 bases from J, leaving 10 bases between.

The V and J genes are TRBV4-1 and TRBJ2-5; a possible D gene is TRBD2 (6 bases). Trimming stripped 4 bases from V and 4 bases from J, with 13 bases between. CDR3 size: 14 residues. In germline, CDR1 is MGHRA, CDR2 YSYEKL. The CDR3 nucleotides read TGCGCCAGCAGCCCGACTAGTTTCGGAGAGACCCAGTACTTC. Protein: CASSPTSFGETQYF.

As DNA, the CDR3 is TGTGCCTGGAGTAGTCCCGGGACAGTCAATCAGCCCCAGCATTTT. Its protein is CAWSSPGTVNQPQHF. The V gene is TRBV30, the J gene TRBJ1-5; 7 bases map to TRBD1. Germline trimming cut 2 bases from V and 3 bases from J; bases unmatched to any gene: 7. This CDR3 spans 15 amino acids. Germline CDR1 GTSNPN, CDR2 SVGIG (reference sequence).

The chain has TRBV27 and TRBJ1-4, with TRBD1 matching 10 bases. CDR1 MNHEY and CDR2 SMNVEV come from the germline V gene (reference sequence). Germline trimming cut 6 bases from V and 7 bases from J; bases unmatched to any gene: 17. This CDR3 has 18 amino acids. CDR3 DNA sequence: TGTGCCAGCAGACCGGGACAGGGGTTTCTTTTGGGAGGTGAAAAACTGTTTTTT. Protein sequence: CASRPGQGFLLGGEKLFF.

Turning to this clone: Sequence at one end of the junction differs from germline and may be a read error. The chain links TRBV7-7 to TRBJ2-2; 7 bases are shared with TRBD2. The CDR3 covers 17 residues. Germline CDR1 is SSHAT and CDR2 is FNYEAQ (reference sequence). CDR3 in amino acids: CASSFMFGTKDTGELFF. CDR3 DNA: TGTGCTAGCAGCTTTATGTTTGGGACTAAAGACACCGGGGAGCTGTTTTTT.

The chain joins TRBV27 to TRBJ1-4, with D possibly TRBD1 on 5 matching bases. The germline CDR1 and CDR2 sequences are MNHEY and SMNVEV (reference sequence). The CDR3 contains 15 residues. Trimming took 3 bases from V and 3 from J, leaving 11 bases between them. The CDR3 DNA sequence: TGTGCCAGCAGTTTCATCGGGGGTCCTAATGAAAAACTGTTTTTT. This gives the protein CASSFIGGPNEKLFF.

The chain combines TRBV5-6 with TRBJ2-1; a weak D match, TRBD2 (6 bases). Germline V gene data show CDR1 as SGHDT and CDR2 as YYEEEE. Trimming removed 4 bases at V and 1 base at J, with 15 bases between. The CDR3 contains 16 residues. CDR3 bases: TGTGCCAGCAGCGTGGGAGGCCCGTTTTCCTACAATGAGCAGTTCTTC. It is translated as CASSVGGPFSYNEQFF.

The DNA for the CDR3 is TGTGCCAGCTCACTGACAGGGCTCAATCAGCCCCAGCATTTT. As protein: CASSLTGLNQPQHF. The chain couples TRBV18 to TRBJ1-5, with 7 bases identical to TRBD1. Germline loops: CDR1 KGHSH, CDR2 LQKENI. Trimming removed 4 bases from V and 3 bases from J; junction bases left unmatched: 3. CDR3 length: 14 residues.

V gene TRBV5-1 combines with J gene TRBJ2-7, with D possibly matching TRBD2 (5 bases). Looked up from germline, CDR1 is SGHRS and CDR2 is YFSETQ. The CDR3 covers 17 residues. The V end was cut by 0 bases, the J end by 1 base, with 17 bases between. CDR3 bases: TGCGCCAGCAGCTTGGCATATAATGGACGGACTTCCTACGAGCAGTACTTC. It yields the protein CASSLAYNGRTSYEQYF.

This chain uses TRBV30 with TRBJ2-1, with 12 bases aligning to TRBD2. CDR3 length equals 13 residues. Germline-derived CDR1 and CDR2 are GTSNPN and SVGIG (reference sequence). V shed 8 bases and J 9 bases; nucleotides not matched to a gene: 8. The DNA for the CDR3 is TGTGCCGGACTTCTAGCGGGAGGGTCTGAGCAGTTCTTC. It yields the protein CAGLLAGGSEQFF.

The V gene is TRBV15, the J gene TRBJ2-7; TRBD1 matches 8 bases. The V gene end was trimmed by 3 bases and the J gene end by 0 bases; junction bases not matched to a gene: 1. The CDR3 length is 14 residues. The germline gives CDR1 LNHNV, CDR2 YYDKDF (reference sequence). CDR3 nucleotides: TGTGCCACCAGCAGGGGACAGGCCTCCTACGAGCAGTACTTC. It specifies CATSRGQASYEQYF.

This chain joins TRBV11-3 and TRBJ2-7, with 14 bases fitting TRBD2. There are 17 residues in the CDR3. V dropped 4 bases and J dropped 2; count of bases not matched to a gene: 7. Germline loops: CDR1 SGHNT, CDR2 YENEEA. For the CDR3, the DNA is TGTGCCAGCAGCTCAGGGACTAGCGGGAGTCTACCCTACGAGCAGTACTTC. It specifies CASSSGTSGSLPYEQYF.

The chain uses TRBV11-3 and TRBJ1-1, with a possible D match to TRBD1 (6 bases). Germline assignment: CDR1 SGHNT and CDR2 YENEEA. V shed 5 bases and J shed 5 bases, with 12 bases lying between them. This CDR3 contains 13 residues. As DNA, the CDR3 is TGTGCCAGCAGCCTAAACAGGGAAACTGAAGCTTTCTTT. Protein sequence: CASSLNRETEAFF.

CDR3 DNA sequence: TGCGCCAGCAGCTTGGGTCAGGGAGGCACTGAAGCTTTCTTT. Its protein product is CASSLGQGGTEAFF. The chain uses TRBV5-1 and TRBJ1-1; perhaps TRBD1 as D (5 bases). The CDR3 totals 14 residues. Trimming cost V 0 bases and J 4 bases, with 10 bases left between them. Germline CDR1 and CDR2: SGHRS and YFSETQ.

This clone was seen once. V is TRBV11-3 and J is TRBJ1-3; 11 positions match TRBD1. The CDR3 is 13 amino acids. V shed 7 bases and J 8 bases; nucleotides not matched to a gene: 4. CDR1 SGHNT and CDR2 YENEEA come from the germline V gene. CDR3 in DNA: TGTGCCAGCAATCGGGACAGGGGGGACACCATATATTTT. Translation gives CASNRDRGDTIYF.

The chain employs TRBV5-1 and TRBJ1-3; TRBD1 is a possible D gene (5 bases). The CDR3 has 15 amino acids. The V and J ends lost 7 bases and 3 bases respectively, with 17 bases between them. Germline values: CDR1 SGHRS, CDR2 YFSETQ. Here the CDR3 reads CASSHDSRVGNTIYF. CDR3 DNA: TGCGCCAGCTCCCATGACAGCCGAGTTGGAAACACCATATATTTT. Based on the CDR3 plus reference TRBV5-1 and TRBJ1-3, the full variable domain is KAGVTQTPRYLIKTRGQQVTLSCSPISGHRSVSWYQQTPGQGLQFLFEYFSETQRNKGNFPGRFSGRQFSNSRSEMNVSTLELGDSALYLCASSHDSRVGNTIYFGEGSWLTVV.

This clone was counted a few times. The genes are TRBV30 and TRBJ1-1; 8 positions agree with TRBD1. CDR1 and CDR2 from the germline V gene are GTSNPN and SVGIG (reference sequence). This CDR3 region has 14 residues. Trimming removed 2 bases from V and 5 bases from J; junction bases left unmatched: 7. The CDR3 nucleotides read TGTGCCTGGAGTCTATGGACAGGGAGGACTGAAGCTTTCTTT. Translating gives CAWSLWTGRTEAFF.